The present entry profiles one T cell receptor beta chain with its context. This sample stems from a study of blood T cell repertoires in COVID-19. Across the study: Samples taken during acute and convalescent COVID-19 were collected in the United States, Italy and Spain. T cells, B-cell-depleted T cells, or PBMCs provided the cDNA or gDNA that served as material.

The CDR3 runs 15 residues. Germline V gene lookup returns CDR1 LNHDA and CDR2 SQIVND (reference sequence). V was pared by 5 bases and J by 9 bases, with 12 bases of the junction left unmatched. Original handling: Estimation of nucleated cell counts was performed using reference gene primer amplification. Some clones are missing from TCRdb's copy, which holds only in-frame ones; the method was immunoSEQ multiplex PCR. The V and J calls and the clone size are those of that table, but D and trimming were determined from the DNA. Found here are about 100,000 clones, about 86% of them singletons; the top ten hold around 5%.

The TCR was taken from a human donor in a cohort sampled during active COVID-19. This chain uses TRBV19 with TRBJ2-1; 8 bases align to TRBD1. Sequencing was carried out using peripheral blood. This chain's CDR3 is CASSPTGGRFSEQFF. The CDR3 DNA reads as TGTGCCAGTAGTCCCACAGGGGGAAGATTCTCTGAGCAGTTCTTC.